A single sample is the source of the 30 T cell receptor beta chains below, sequenced in a study of PD-1 blockade in classical Hodgkin lymphoma (dated by TCRdb to 2018 to 2021). The library came from the immunoSEQ multiplex PCR assay. The table was pulled from immuneACCESS by TCRdb, which kept in-frame rearrangements only. Such tables lose some clones; where checked, under half of the loss comes from unresolved V genes, and the rest has no known cause. The sample table records approximately 17,000 clones; roughly 80% of these occur just once. 1% of the sample is in the top ten clones. In the paper's terms, the time point label means: cycle 1 day 1 (C1D1), immediately before nivolumab initiation. Relapse after autologous stem cell transplantation had occurred in all trial patients, and cohorts A, B and C were distinguished by prior brentuximab vedotin exposure. Using a Miltenyi CD4+ T cell isolation kit, CD4+ T cells were purified from thawed PBMCs through magnetic negative selection.

This specimen was CD4+ T cells from blood, taken at baseline. Receptors were obtained from a human donor with classical Hodgkin lymphoma.

The chain uses TRBV4-1 and TRBJ1-1, with 10 bases matching TRBD1. With 4 bases clipped from V and 5 bases from J, the junction kept 10 bases outside the gene matches. The CDR3 extends over 16 amino acids. The germline V gene has CDR1 MGHRA and CDR2 YSYEKL. This CDR3 is CASSPPGQGRMTEAFF. The CDR3 bases are TGCGCCAGCAGCCCTCCGGGACAGGGGAGGATGACTGAAGCTTTCTTT.

The gene calls are TRBV7-9 and TRBJ1-1, with D possibly TRBD1 on 5 matching bases. The CDR3 loop spans 17 amino acids. The germline V and J ends were trimmed by 3 bases and 1 base, with 18 bases remaining between them. Germline CDR1 and CDR2: SEHNR and FQNEAQ (reference sequence). This CDR3 is CASSFIPSTETNTEAFF. The CDR3 DNA follows: TGTGCCAGCAGCTTCATACCCTCGACAGAAACGAACACTGAAGCTTTCTTT.

This rearrangement joins TRBV28 to TRBJ1-1; TRBD1 agrees at 7 bases. V dropped 6 bases and J dropped 0; count of bases not matched to a gene: 7. This CDR3 spans 15 amino acids. The germline gives CDR1 MDHEN, CDR2 SYDVKM. CDR3 sequence (DNA): TGTGCCAGCAGACACCACAGGGGAATGAACACTGAAGCTTTCTTT. It codes for CASRHHRGMNTEAFF.

The chain uses TRBV7-3 and TRBJ2-2; 9 bases fit TRBD1. CDR1 is SGHTA, CDR2 FQGTGA, per germline. V shed 5 bases and J 7 bases; nucleotides not matched to a gene: 5. CDR3 size: 14 residues. This CDR3 reads CASSLTGGGGELFF. CDR3 sequence (DNA): TGTGCCAGCAGCCTGACAGGGGGAGGCGGGGAGCTGTTTTTT.

This rearrangement joins TRBV11-2 to TRBJ2-5, with unresolved D. This CDR3 region has 15 residues. V was cut by 1 base and J by 5 bases, with 14 bases left in between. The V gene's germline CDR1 is SGHAT and CDR2 FQNNGV. The CDR3 reads CASSLGGWAEETQYF. Here the CDR3 DNA reads TGTGCCAGCAGCTTAGGTGGGTGGGCGGAGGAGACCCAGTACTTC.

The V and J genes are TRBV5-1 and TRBJ2-3, with a possible D match to TRBD1 (6 bases). V gave up 7 bases and J gave up 7 bases, with 22 bases separating them. The germline CDR1 and CDR2 sequences are SGHRS and YFSETQ. This CDR3 has 15 amino acids. In DNA, the CDR3 is TGCGCCAGCGCATTCTTACAGGGCCACGGGAATACGCAGTATTTT. It codes for CASAFLQGHGNTQYF.

The chain recombines TRBV6-5 with TRBJ2-3, with D unresolved. Germline values: CDR1 MNHEY, CDR2 SVGAGI. This CDR3 has 11 amino acids. The V end lost 3 bases, the J end lost 14 bases, and 12 bases lay between the germline ends. The CDR3 protein is CASSYRAYLYF. DNA of the CDR3: TGTGCCAGCAGTTATCGAGCGTACCTGTATTTT.

This clone was seen a single time. J is TRBJ1-3 and V is TRBV18, with no clear D. There are 16 residues in the CDR3. From germline, CDR1 is KGHSH and CDR2 LQKENI. Trimming removed 3 bases at V and 1 base at J, with 13 bases between. Written as DNA, the CDR3 is TGTGCCAGCTCACCGGGTCGCGGAGGGTCTGGAAACACCATATATTTT. It encodes CASSPGRGGSGNTIYF. The entire variable domain, with the rest obtained from reference TRBV18 and TRBJ1-3, is as follows: NAGVMQNPRHLVRRRGQEARLRCSPMKGHSHVYWYRQLPEEGLKFMVYLQKENIIDESGMPKERFSAEFPKEGPSILRIQQVVRGDSAAYFCASSPGRGGSGNTIYFGEGSWLTVV.

This chain connects TRBV19 to TRBJ2-1, with D perhaps matching TRBD2 (7 bases). V was cut by 4 bases and J by 4 bases, with 17 bases left in between. The CDR3 covers 16 residues. CDR1 and CDR2 from the germline V gene are LNHDA and SQIVND (reference sequence). The CDR3 coding sequence is TGTGCCAGTAGTACGCCCCGTAAGGGGGGGTACAATGAGCAGTTCTTC. This codes for CASSTPRKGGYNEQFF. The complete variable domain, with remaining parts taken from reference TRBV19 and TRBJ2-1, reads DGGITQSPKYLFRKEGQNVTLSCEQNLNHDAMYWYRQDPGQGLRLIYYSQIVNDFQKGDIAEGYSVSREKKESFPLTVTSAQKNPTAFYLCASSTPRKGGYNEQFFGPGTRLTVL.

This chain links TRBV2 with TRBJ2-7, with a weak D call TRBD2 (7 bases). The CDR3 is made up of 15 amino acids. Looked up from germline, CDR1 is SNHLY and CDR2 is FYNNEI. V was trimmed by 6 bases and J by 3 bases, leaving 18 bases between them. In DNA form, the CDR3 reads TGTGCCAGCAGGACGCCGGGGGGCCGGAACTACGAGCAGTACTTC. It is translated as CASRTPGGRNYEQYF. Full variable domain (remainder filled in from reference TRBV2 and TRBJ2-7): EPEVTQTPSHQVTQMGQEVILRCVPISNHLYFYWYRQILGQKVEFLVSFYNNEISEKSEIFDDQFSVERPDGSNFTLKIRSTKLEDSAMYFCASRTPGGRNYEQYFGPGTRLTVT.

The genes are TRBV25-1 and TRBJ1-1, with D possibly matching TRBD1 (5 bases). The CDR3 is 12 residues long. V was shortened by 1 base and J by 9 bases, with 9 bases between the two germline ends. Germline assignment: CDR1 MGHDK and CDR2 SYGVNS. The CDR3 spells CASSELGGQAFF. The CDR3 nucleotides read TGTGCCAGCAGTGAATTGGGGGGTCAAGCTTTCTTT.

The V gene is TRBV10-2, the J gene TRBJ2-3; D uncertain. CDR1 is WSHSY, CDR2 SAAADI, per germline. The CDR3 runs to 15 residues. The germline V and J ends were trimmed by 3 bases and 3 bases, with 13 bases remaining between them. The CDR3 loop is CASSDLQAETDTQYF. DNA for the CDR3: TGCGCCAGCAGTGATCTCCAGGCAGAGACAGATACGCAGTATTTT.

The chain employs TRBV9 and TRBJ2-6; TRBD1 is a possible D gene (6 bases). Germline V gene data show CDR1 as SGDLS and CDR2 as YYNGEE. V was trimmed by 6 bases and J by 3 bases, leaving 10 bases between them. This CDR3 spans 14 amino acids. This CDR3 is CASTTGLGANVLTF. The CDR3 nucleotides are TGTGCCAGCACCACAGGGCTTGGGGCCAACGTCCTGACTTTC.

The V call is TRBV7-8, the J call TRBJ2-5; D is possibly TRBD1 (5 bases). The CDR3 is made up of 12 amino acids. V lost 4 bases to trimming and J lost 4 bases, with 7 bases between them. The germline CDR1 and CDR2 sequences are SGHVS and FQNEAQ. In DNA, the CDR3 is TGTGCCAGCAGCTGGACACTAGAGACCCAGTACTTC. Translated, it gives CASSWTLETQYF.

This clone was recorded once. The chain is built from TRBV11-2 and TRBJ1-2; 7 bases are a match to TRBD1. Unmatched junction bases numbered 7, after V lost 1 base and J lost 8 bases. This CDR3 is 14 amino acids long. Germline V CDR1 and CDR2: SGHAT, FQNNGV. For the CDR3, the DNA is TGTGCCAGCAGCTTAGCAACAGGGGCTGGAGGCTACACCTTC. Its protein is CASSLATGAGGYTF.

The chain employs TRBV9 and TRBJ1-2; D gene uncertain. The CDR3 totals 14 residues. Germline CDR1 is SGDLS and CDR2 is YYNGEE. Trimming shortened V by 0 bases and J by 4 bases, and 10 bases separated the two germline ends. The CDR3 DNA reads as TGTGCCAGCAGCGTAGGAGACCGCGGCTATGGCTACACCTTC. Protein: CASSVGDRGYGYTF.

This sequence joins TRBV9 and TRBJ2-2; TRBD1 is a possible D gene (5 bases). V was shortened by 0 bases and J by 6 bases, with 6 bases between the two germline ends. Germline V gene lookup returns CDR1 SGDLS and CDR2 YYNGEE. CDR3 size: 13 residues. CDR3: CASSVVGAGELFF. The CDR3 region has the DNA TGTGCCAGCAGCGTAGTAGGGGCCGGGGAGCTGTTTTTT.

The rearrangement uses TRBV4-3 and TRBJ2-7; 7 bases fit TRBD2. The V segment lost 4 bases and the J segment 3 bases; nucleotides outside the gene matches: 9. The CDR3 contains 15 residues. Germline lookup yields CDR1 LGHNA and CDR2 YSLEER. CDR3 bases: TGCGCCAGCAGCCGCTCAACTAGCGAGATCTACGAGCAGTACTTC. This encodes CASSRSTSEIYEQYF.

This clone has more than one count but fewer than ten. The rearrangement links TRBV11-2 to TRBJ1-1; D may be TRBD1 (6 bases). The germline V and J ends were trimmed by 4 bases and 1 base, with 7 bases remaining between them. This CDR3 has 13 residues. Germline V gene data show CDR1 as SGHAT and CDR2 as FQNNGV. This CDR3 is CASSWGANTEAFF. The CDR3 nucleotides are TGTGCCAGCAGCTGGGGGGCGAACACTGAAGCTTTCTTT.

The J gene is TRBJ2-7, the V gene TRBV10-3; no firm D call. The CDR3 is 14 residues long. Trimming took 3 bases from V and 0 from J, leaving 9 bases between them. CDR1 and CDR2 (germline): ENHRY, SYGVKD. CDR3 DNA: TGTGCCATCAGTGACGCGAGTAGCTCCTACGAGCAGTACTTC. It translates to CAISDASSSYEQYF.

This clone appeared a few times. J is TRBJ1-5 and V is TRBV7-9; D is unresolved. CDR1 is SEHNR and CDR2 is FQNEAQ in the germline V gene (reference sequence). Trimming left V 2 bases short and J 7 bases short, with 6 bases between. This CDR3 has 12 residues. The CDR3 DNA follows: TGTGCCAGCAGCTTAAGTCTGCAGCCCCAGCATTTT. Protein: CASSLSLQPQHF.

This chain links TRBV19 with TRBJ1-1; D unresolved. The CDR3 is made up of 14 amino acids. Germline V gene sequence: CDR1 LNHDA, CDR2 SQIVND (reference sequence). In nucleotides, the CDR3 is TGTGCGACCAAAGTATCAACAGCGAACACTGAAGCTTTCTTT. It specifies CATKVSTANTEAFF.

This chain's CDR3 is CASSPGGFAFF. CDR3 DNA: TGTGCCAGCAGTCCCGGAGGGTTTGCTTTCTTT. The chain is built from TRBV2 and TRBJ1-1; the D is unclear. This CDR3 comprises 11 residues. Germline CDR1 reads SNHLY; CDR2 reads FYNNEI. Trimming left V 5 bases short and J 11 bases short, with 12 bases between.

This clone was found once. The chain links TRBV7-2 to TRBJ2-7; 11 nucleotides match TRBD2. V shed 3 bases and J 4 bases; nucleotides not matched to a gene: 2. Germline V lookup: CDR1 SGHTA, CDR2 FQGNSA. This CDR3 is 14 amino acids long. The CDR3 nucleotides read TGTGCCAGCAGCTTCACTAGCGGGAGTTACGAGCAGTACTTC. The encoded protein is CASSFTSGSYEQYF.

This chain links TRBV28 with TRBJ2-1, with D hard to call. The germline CDR1 and CDR2 sequences are MDHEN and SYDVKM. Trimming cost V 1 base and J 8 bases, with 12 bases left between them. The CDR3 is 14 residues long. CDR3 DNA sequence: TGTGCCAGCAGTTTATCCCCGCTCTGGCATGAGCAGTTCTTC. Translation gives CASSLSPLWHEQFF. Full variable domain (outside the CDR3, taken from reference TRBV28 and TRBJ2-1): DVKVTQSSRYLVKRTGEKVFLECVQDMDHENMFWYRQDPGLGLRLIYFSYDVKMKEKGDIPEGYSVSREKKERFSLILESASTNQTSMYLCASSLSPLWHEQFFGPGTRLTVL.

The J gene is TRBJ2-3, the V gene TRBV7-9; 11 nucleotides line up with TRBD1. Germline CDR1 SEHNR, CDR2 FQNEAQ (reference sequence). The CDR3 runs 16 residues. The trim removed 1 base at V and 4 bases at J, leaving 4 bases unmatched. This chain's CDR3 is CASSLEPGQGADTQYF. Here the CDR3 DNA reads TGTGCCAGCAGCTTAGAGCCGGGACAGGGGGCAGATACGCAGTATTTT.

This clone was seen only once. V and J are TRBV27 and TRBJ1-5, with D possibly being TRBD1 (5 bases). V dropped 2 bases and J dropped 7 bases, with 12 bases sitting between them. Germline loops: CDR1 MNHEY, CDR2 SMNVEV (reference sequence). There are 14 residues in the CDR3. Written as DNA, the CDR3 is TGTGCCAGCAGTTTAATTGGGGGTAGGCAGCCCCAGCATTTT. Encoded protein: CASSLIGGRQPQHF.

The J gene is TRBJ2-5, the V gene TRBV6-6; 9 nucleotides match TRBD2. J lost 5 bases, V lost 4 bases, and 5 bases had no gene match. Germline CDR1 reads MNHNY; CDR2 reads SVGAGI (reference sequence). CDR3 length: 14 amino acids. The CDR3 loop reads CASSSPTSGETQYF. The CDR3 nucleotides read TGTGCCAGCAGTTCCCCAACTAGCGGGGAGACCCAGTACTTC.

The chain uses TRBV28 and TRBJ2-5, with D hard to call. Deletions cut 5 bases from V and 4 bases from J, with 11 bases between. The CDR3 sequence is 13 residues long. Germline V lookup: CDR1 MDHEN, CDR2 SYDVKM. The CDR3: CASSVAYRETQYF. The CDR3 DNA follows: TGTGCCAGCAGTGTAGCATATCGAGAGACCCAGTACTTC.

V is TRBV11-3 and J is TRBJ2-3; D gene uncertain. This CDR3 is built from 13 residues. The germline V and J ends were trimmed by 5 bases and 6 bases, with 12 bases remaining between them. Per germline, CDR1 SGHNT and CDR2 YENEEA. CDR3 residues: CASSPEGWDTQYF. Written as DNA, the CDR3 is TGTGCCAGCAGCCCTGAAGGTTGGGATACGCAGTATTTT. Full variable domain (outside the CDR3, taken from reference TRBV11-3 and TRBJ2-3): EAGVVQSPRYKIIEKKQPVAFWCNPISGHNTLYWYLQNLGQGPELLIRYENEEAVDDSQLPKDRFSAERLKGVDSTLKIQPAELGDSAVYLCASSPEGWDTQYFGPGTRLTVL.